This entry concerns a single T cell receptor (beta chain). Its antigen is unidentified. MiXCR was run by TCRdb on the 5' RACE reads, yielding one entry per CDR3 protein. Of about 260,000 distinct CDR3 sequences in the sample, around 8% were seen once. The record originates from a study of T-cell memory formation after mild COVID-19. Study at large: Largely donor-specific sequence clusters came from a couple of donors. Overall study findings and caveats: Contracting clones from day 15 to 85 had balanced CD4/CD8; later expanders favoured CD4+. The authors left the SARS-CoV-2 specificity of second-wave clones peaking on day 37 unconfirmed.

Trimming removed 6 bases at V and 5 bases at J, with 13 bases between. Germline V gene lookup returns CDR1 MDHEN and CDR2 SYDVKM. CDR3 length equals 13 residues. The sequence came from a man aged 18 to 29 who had mild COVID-19 (a few samples of this study predate the infection). Cell type and time point are not known. The chain links TRBV28 to TRBJ2-5; no firm D call. The sample was PBMCs or a T cell subset sorted from them (not recorded which). The CDR3 DNA sequence: TGTGCCAGCAGCTCCCCGAACGGGGAGACCCAGTACTTC. Translation gives CASSSPNGETQYF.